Each of the 24 T cell receptor beta chains below was sequenced from the same sample in a study of cytomegalovirus exposure and HLA in healthy donors. Primers: 60 Vbeta forward and 13 Jbeta reverse. Measured with immunoSEQ multiplex PCR; TCRdb has only the in-frame clones, and not every one. The sample consists of more than 150,000 clones, roughly 80% of them appearing once. The source material was PBMCs. These receptors were obtained from a woman aged 18-29 years in good health and CMV-seronegative.

The rearrangement joins TRBV7-2 to TRBJ1-1; D may be TRBD1 (5 bases). CDR1 and CDR2 (germline): SGHTA, FQGNSA. V was cut by 1 base and J by 7 bases, with 19 bases left in between. There are 16 residues in the CDR3. The CDR3 is CASSLERFRGDDEAFF. The CDR3 DNA is TGTGCCAGCAGCTTAGAAAGATTTCGGGGGGATGATGAAGCTTTCTTT.

The rearrangement links TRBV19 to TRBJ1-1; the match to TRBD1 covers 7 bases. V was clipped by 7 bases and J by 5 bases; unmatched bases: 10. CDR3 size: 14 residues. The germline CDR1 and CDR2 sequences are LNHDA and SQIVND (reference sequence). CDR3 residues: CASITGQRNTEAFF. CDR3 DNA sequence: TGTGCCAGTATCACGGGACAGCGTAATACTGAAGCTTTCTTT.

The chain is built from TRBV18 and TRBJ1-1, with D tentatively TRBD1 (5 bases). The CDR3 covers 15 residues. Trimming pared 1 base from V and 5 bases from J, leaving 14 bases between. CDR1 KGHSH and CDR2 LQKENI come from the germline V gene. Written as DNA, the CDR3 is TGTGCCAGCTCACCACGTGGGGCCCTGGGAACTGAAGCTTTCTTT. Its translation is CASSPRGALGTEAFF.

This chain connects TRBV29-1 to TRBJ2-7; TRBD1 matches at 12 bases. Trimming removed 8 bases from V and 6 bases from J; junction bases left unmatched: 8. Per the germline V gene, CDR1 is SQVTM and CDR2 is ANQGSEA. The CDR3 is 13 residues long. CDR3 region: CSPRGTGGSEQYF. The CDR3 DNA sequence: TGCAGCCCGCGAGGGACAGGGGGCAGCGAGCAGTACTTC.

There are a few counts of this clone. The gene calls are TRBV27 and TRBJ1-1; no clear D. Germline lookup yields CDR1 MNHEY and CDR2 SMNVEV (reference sequence). Trimming pared 3 bases from V and 5 bases from J, leaving 13 bases between. The CDR3 spans 14 residues. CDR3 DNA: TGTGCCAGCAGTTTTCGAGGGCGCCGGACTGAAGCTTTCTTT. It yields the protein CASSFRGRRTEAFF.

As concerns this clone: One end of the junction is discordant with germline, which a read error may explain. The chain combines TRBV7-9 with TRBJ2-1, with 7 bases fitting TRBD1. The CDR3 has 16 amino acids. The germline gives CDR1 SEHNR, CDR2 FQNEAQ (reference sequence). The CDR3 sequence is CSSSLGRETGSDEQFF. The CDR3 DNA sequence: TGTTCCAGCAGCTTAGGAAGAGAGACAGGGTCCGATGAGCAGTTCTTC.

The genes are TRBV28 and TRBJ2-5; no firm D call. The better agreement between TRBJ2-7 and the DNA end casts doubt on the J call. Germline CDR1 and CDR2: MDHEN and SYDVKM. The CDR3 spans 12 residues. CDR3 protein: CATLRSSYEQYF. The CDR3 bases are TGTGCCACCTTAAGGAGCTCCTACGAGCAGTACTTC.

This chain joins TRBV19 and TRBJ2-3; 12 bases are a match to TRBD2. There are 15 residues in the CDR3. Germline lookup yields CDR1 LNHDA and CDR2 SQIVND (reference sequence). The ends lost 5 bases at V and 4 bases at J; junction bases unmatched: 4. CDR3 protein: CASSPLAGGPDTQYF. The CDR3 coding sequence is TGTGCCAGTAGTCCCCTAGCGGGAGGGCCAGATACGCAGTATTTT.

The V call is TRBV7-8, the J call TRBJ2-7, with 10 nucleotides matching TRBD2. Germline CDR1 reads SGHVS; CDR2 reads FQNEAQ. Trimming took 5 bases from V and 1 from J; bases not matched to a gene: 8. The CDR3 sequence is 16 residues long. For the CDR3, the DNA is TGTGCCAGCAGCCCATTTCTAGCGGGGGTTTCCTACGAGCAGTACTTC. It codes for CASSPFLAGVSYEQYF. The whole variable domain, filled in from reference TRBV7-8 and TRBJ2-7, reads GAGVSQSPRYKVAKRGQDVALRCDPISGHVSLFWYQQALGQGPEFLTYFQNEAQLDKSGLPSDRFFAERPEGSVSTLKIQRTQQEDSAVYLCASSPFLAGVSYEQYFGPGTRLTVT.

The genes are TRBV7-6 and TRBJ2-7; TRBD2 is a possible D gene (6 bases). The CDR3 sequence is 15 residues long. V lost 7 bases and J 1 base, leaving 17 bases between the germline ends. Germline assignment: CDR1 SGHVS and CDR2 FNYEAQ. The CDR3 sequence: CASTSTGGTSYEQYF. The CDR3 DNA sequence: TGTGCCAGCACCTCAACGGGCGGGACTTCCTACGAGCAGTACTTC.

The V call is TRBV10-3, the J call TRBJ1-1; TRBD1 might be the D (6 bases). V dropped 6 bases and J dropped 1 base, with 18 bases sitting between them. Germline CDR1 is ENHRY and CDR2 is SYGVKD. The length of the CDR3 is 16 residues. For the CDR3, the DNA is TGTGCCATCAGGGGGGGGGCGGGAGGAGAGAACACTGAAGCTTTCTTT. Translating gives CAIRGGAGGENTEAFF.

The gene calls are TRBV15 and TRBJ1-2, with 8 bases identical to TRBD1. Germline V gene lookup returns CDR1 LNHNV and CDR2 YYDKDF (reference sequence). V was clipped by 1 base and J by 2 bases; unmatched bases: 3. The CDR3 has 15 amino acids. The CDR3 protein is CATSRGTGGNYGYTF. As DNA, the CDR3 is TGTGCCACCAGCAGAGGTACAGGGGGGAACTATGGCTACACCTTC.

The genes are TRBV6-5 and TRBJ1-3; D may be TRBD1 (5 bases). The ends were cut back, 7 bases at V and 0 bases at J, with 10 bases in the middle. The CDR3 has 14 residues. Germline CDR1 and CDR2: MNHEY and SVGAGI. This chain's CDR3 is CASTGHHSGNTIYF. The CDR3 nucleotides are TGTGCCAGCACCGGACACCACTCTGGAAACACCATATATTTT.

This chain links TRBV7-6 with TRBJ2-5; the match to TRBD2 covers 9 bases. The J call could be wrong; TRBJ2-7 is a better fit for the DNA end. Germline V lookup: CDR1 SGHVS, CDR2 FNYEAQ. The CDR3 is 15 amino acids. This CDR3 reads CASSRTGTSPYEQYF. The CDR3 DNA is TGTGCCAGCAGCCGAACCGGGACTAGCCCCTACGAGCAGTACTTC.

There are a few counts of this clone. The chain employs TRBV14 and TRBJ2-7; maybe TRBD2 (6 bases). This CDR3 has 14 amino acids. Germline V CDR1 and CDR2: SGHDN, FVKESK. Trimming removed 2 bases at V and 1 base at J, with 9 bases between. This CDR3 is CASSQTGASYEQYF. The CDR3 DNA is TGTGCCAGCAGCCAAACGGGAGCTTCCTACGAGCAGTACTTC.

The chain uses TRBV2 and TRBJ2-5, with no clear D. V dropped 3 bases and J dropped 0 bases, with 11 bases sitting between them. In germline, CDR1 is SNHLY, CDR2 FYNNEI. The CDR3 loop spans 15 amino acids. CDR3 residues: CASSDSDWNQETQYF. The CDR3 DNA reads TGTGCCAGCAGTGATTCCGACTGGAACCAAGAGACCCAGTACTTC.

V gene TRBV23-1 combines with J gene TRBJ2-3, with 7 bases lining up with TRBD1. TRBV23-1 carries the ORF label, with uncertain function. The CDR3 extends over 19 amino acids. Trimming at V came to 2 bases and at J to 5 bases, leaving 19 bases not matched to a gene. The CDR3 bases are TGCGCCAGCAGTCAACCAAAGTTGCGAGGGGGCAATTTTGGAGATACGCAGTATTTT. This gives the protein CASSQPKLRGGNFGDTQYF.

The J gene is TRBJ2-3, the V gene TRBV5-1; a possible D gene is TRBD2 (6 bases). Germline V lookup: CDR1 SGHRS, CDR2 YFSETQ. Trimming left V 0 bases short and J 0 bases short, with 11 bases between. The CDR3 length is 16 residues. CDR3 DNA sequence: TGCGCCAGCAGCTTGGGGCTAGCGTCTAGCACAGATACGCAGTATTTT. Amino acid sequence: CASSLGLASSTDTQYF.

This clone has a handful of counts. CDR3 in amino acids: CASSTHLGGFQPQHF. The CDR3 DNA reads TGTGCCAGCAGTACCCACCTAGGGGGCTTTCAGCCCCAGCATTTT. V and J are TRBV6-5 and TRBJ1-5; 7 bases match TRBD1. CDR1 and CDR2 (germline): MNHEY, SVGAGI. This CDR3 is 15 amino acids long. Losses at the gene ends were 5 bases for V and 6 bases for J; bases not matched to a gene: 10.

The V call is TRBV9, the J call TRBJ2-7, with 8 bases fitting TRBD1. CDR1 is SGDLS and CDR2 is YYNGEE in the germline V gene. With V trimmed by 3 bases and J by 4 bases, 12 bases remained unmatched. The CDR3 is 16 residues long. The CDR3 protein is CASSARGTGSSYEQYF. In DNA, the CDR3 is TGTGCCAGCAGCGCCCGGGGGACAGGTAGTTCGTACGAGCAGTACTTC.

V gene TRBV27 combines with J gene TRBJ2-7, with a tentative D call TRBD1 (6 bases). The CDR3 totals 14 residues. Germline assignment: CDR1 MNHEY and CDR2 SMNVEV (reference sequence). The V gene lost 6 bases and the J gene lost 0 bases, with 12 bases spanning the gap. The CDR3 sequence is CASRRDISSYEQYF. Written as DNA, the CDR3 is TGTGCCAGCAGACGGGACATCTCCTCCTACGAGCAGTACTTC.

This clone has more than one count but fewer than ten. This rearrangement joins TRBV5-1 to TRBJ2-1, with 7 nucleotides matching TRBD2. The V gene end was trimmed by 5 bases and the J gene end by 3 bases; junction bases not matched to a gene: 5. From germline, CDR1 is SGHRS and CDR2 YFSETQ. The CDR3 is 14 amino acids. Written as DNA, the CDR3 is TGCGCCAGCAGTGGGGGGGGGAACTACAATGAGCAGTTCTTC. Translated: CASSGGGNYNEQFF.

V gene TRBV6-5 combines with J gene TRBJ1-2; no firm D call. The CDR3 is 14 residues long. V lost 5 bases to trimming and J lost 2 bases, with 12 bases between them. Germline assignment: CDR1 MNHEY and CDR2 SVGAGI. The CDR3, as DNA: TGTGCCAGCAGTGAGACACGTGTAAACTATGGCTACACCTTC. This encodes CASSETRVNYGYTF.

This chain links TRBV10-3 with TRBJ2-1; 8 bases are shared with TRBD2. Germline loops: CDR1 ENHRY, CDR2 SYGVKD. V shed 2 bases and J 0 bases; nucleotides not matched to a gene: 3. This CDR3 has 16 residues. Here the CDR3 reads CAISEGGRSSYNEQFF. As DNA, the CDR3 is TGTGCCATCAGTGAGGGCGGGAGGAGCTCCTACAATGAGCAGTTCTTC.